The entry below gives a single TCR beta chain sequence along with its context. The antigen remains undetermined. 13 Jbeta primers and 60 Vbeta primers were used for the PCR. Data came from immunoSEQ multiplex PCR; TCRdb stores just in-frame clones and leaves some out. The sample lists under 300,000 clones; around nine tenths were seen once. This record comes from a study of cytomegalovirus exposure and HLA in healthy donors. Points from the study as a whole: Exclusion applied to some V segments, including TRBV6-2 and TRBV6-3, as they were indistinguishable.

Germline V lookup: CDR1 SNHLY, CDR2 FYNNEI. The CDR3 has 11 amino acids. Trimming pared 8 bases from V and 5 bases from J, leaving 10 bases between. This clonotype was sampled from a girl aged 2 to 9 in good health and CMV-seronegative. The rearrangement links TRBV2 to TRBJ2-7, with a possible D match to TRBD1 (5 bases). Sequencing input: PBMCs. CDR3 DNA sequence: TGTGCCAGCTTTAGGGGTAACGAGCAGTACTTC. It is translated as CASFRGNEQYF.